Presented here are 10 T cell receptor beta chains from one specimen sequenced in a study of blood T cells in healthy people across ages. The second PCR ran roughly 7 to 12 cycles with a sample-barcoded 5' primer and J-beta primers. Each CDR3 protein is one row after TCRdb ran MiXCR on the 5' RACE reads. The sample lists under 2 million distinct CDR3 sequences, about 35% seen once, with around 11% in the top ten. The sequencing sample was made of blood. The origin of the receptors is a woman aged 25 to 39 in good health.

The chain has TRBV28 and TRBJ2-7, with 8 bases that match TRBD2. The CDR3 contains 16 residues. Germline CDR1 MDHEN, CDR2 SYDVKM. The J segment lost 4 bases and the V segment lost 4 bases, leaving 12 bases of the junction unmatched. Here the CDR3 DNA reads TGTGCCAGCAGTTCCGGGAGGGCCTCCGTCGGATACGAGCAGTACTTC. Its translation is CASSSGRASVGYEQYF.

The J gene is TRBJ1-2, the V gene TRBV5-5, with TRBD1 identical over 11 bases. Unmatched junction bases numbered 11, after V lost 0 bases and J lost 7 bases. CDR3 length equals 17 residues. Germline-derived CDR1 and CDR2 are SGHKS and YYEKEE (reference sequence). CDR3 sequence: CASSLAPGTGGIAGYTF. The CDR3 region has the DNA TGTGCCAGCAGCTTGGCTCCCGGGACAGGGGGAATTGCTGGCTACACCTTC.

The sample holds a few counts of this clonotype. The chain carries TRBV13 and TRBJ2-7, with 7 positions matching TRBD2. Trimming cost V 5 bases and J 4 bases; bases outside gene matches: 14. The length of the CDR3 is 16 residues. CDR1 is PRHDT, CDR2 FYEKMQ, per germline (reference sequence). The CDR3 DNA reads TGTGCCAGCAGCGACCTGCGAGAGTCCGGGAGGTACGAGCAGTACTTC. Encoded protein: CASSDLRESGRYEQYF.

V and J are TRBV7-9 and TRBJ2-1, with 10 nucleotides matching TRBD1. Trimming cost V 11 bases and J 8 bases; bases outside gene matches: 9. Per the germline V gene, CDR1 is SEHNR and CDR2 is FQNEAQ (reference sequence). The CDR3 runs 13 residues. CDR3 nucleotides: TGTGCCGGACAAGGGACAGGGGTGCATGAGCAGTTCTTC. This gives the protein CAGQGTGVHEQFF.

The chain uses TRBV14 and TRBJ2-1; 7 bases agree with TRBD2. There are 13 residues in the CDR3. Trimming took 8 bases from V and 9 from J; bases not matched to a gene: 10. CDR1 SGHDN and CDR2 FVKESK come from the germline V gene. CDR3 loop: CASGSGLVPEQFF. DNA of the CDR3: TGTGCCAGCGGATCCGGACTAGTACCTGAGCAGTTCTTC.

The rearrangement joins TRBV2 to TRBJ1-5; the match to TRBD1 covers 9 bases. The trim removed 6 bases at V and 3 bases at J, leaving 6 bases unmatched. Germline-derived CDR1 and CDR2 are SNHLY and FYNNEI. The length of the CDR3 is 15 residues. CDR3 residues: CASRPRQGVNQPQHF. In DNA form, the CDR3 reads TGTGCCAGCAGGCCAAGACAGGGGGTCAATCAGCCCCAGCATTTT.

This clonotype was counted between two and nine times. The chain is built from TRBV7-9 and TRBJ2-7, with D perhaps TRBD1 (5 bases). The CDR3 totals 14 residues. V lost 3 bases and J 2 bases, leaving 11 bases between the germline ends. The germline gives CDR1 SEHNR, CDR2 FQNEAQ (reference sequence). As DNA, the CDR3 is TGTGCCAGCAGCTTCACAGGTGAAACCTACGAGCAGTACTTC. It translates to CASSFTGETYEQYF. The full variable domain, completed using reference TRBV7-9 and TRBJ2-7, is DTGVSQNPRHKITKRGQNVTFRCDPISEHNRLYWYRQTLGQGPEFLTYFQNEAQLEKSRLLSDRFSAERPKGSFSTLEIQRTEQGDSAMYLCASSFTGETYEQYFGPGTRLTVT.

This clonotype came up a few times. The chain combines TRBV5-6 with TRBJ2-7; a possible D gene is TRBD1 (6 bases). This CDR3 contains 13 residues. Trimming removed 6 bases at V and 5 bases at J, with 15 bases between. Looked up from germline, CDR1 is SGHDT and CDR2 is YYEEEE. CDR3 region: CASNQQGTHEQYF. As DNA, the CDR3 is TGTGCCAGCAACCAACAGGGAACCCACGAGCAGTACTTC.

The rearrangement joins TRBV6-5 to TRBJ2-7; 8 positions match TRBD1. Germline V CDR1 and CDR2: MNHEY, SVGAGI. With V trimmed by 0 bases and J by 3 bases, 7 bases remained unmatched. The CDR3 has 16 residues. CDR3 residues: CASSYSVGQAFYEQYF. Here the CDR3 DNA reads TGTGCCAGCAGTTACTCGGTGGGACAGGCTTTCTACGAGCAGTACTTC.

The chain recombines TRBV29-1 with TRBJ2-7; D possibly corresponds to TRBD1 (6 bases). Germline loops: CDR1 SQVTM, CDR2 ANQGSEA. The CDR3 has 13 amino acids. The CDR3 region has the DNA TGCAGAGTAGAAGGACAGTACAGCGATGAGCAGTACTTC. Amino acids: CRVEGQYSDEQYF.